This T cell receptor (beta chain) derives from a study of blood T cell repertoires in COVID-19. About the study: Both acute and convalescent COVID-19 samples were obtained from the United States, Italy and Spain. PBMCs, B-cell-depleted T cells, or T cells were the source of the cDNA or gDNA that made up the material.

CDR3 length: 13 amino acids. Trimming removed 5 bases at V and 6 bases at J, with 11 bases between. Germline V gene data show CDR1 as SGHTA and CDR2 as FQGNSA. Under the authors' procedure: Reference gene primer amplification yielded estimated nucleated cell counts. Produced via immunoSEQ multiplex PCR; TCRdb's table is partial and in-frame only. V and J calls and clone size are copied from that table; D and trimming were computed from the DNA. The sample has more than 15,000 clones, roughly 89% seen once. The V and J genes are TRBV7-2 and TRBJ1-5; D perhaps matches TRBD1 (6 bases). The sequence was obtained from a human donor in a cohort sampled during active COVID-19. The sequenced material came from peripheral blood. DNA for the CDR3: TGTGCCAGCAGCCCCAGGGGACGTCAGCCCCAGCATTTT. This translates into CASSPRGRQPQHF.